The text below deals with one TCR beta chain. Germline V gene data show CDR1 as MDHEN and CDR2 as SYDVKM. The V end was cut by 6 bases, the J end by 5 bases, with 14 bases between. CDR3 size: 15 residues. This sample was taken from a study of cytomegalovirus exposure and HLA in healthy donors. 60 Vbeta and 13 Jbeta primers were used in PCR. The protocol was immunoSEQ multiplex PCR, while the TCRdb copy is restricted to in-frame clones and leaves out a portion. The sample has 160,000 or so clones, about three quarters seen once. This TCR came from a man aged 35 to 55 in good health and CMV-seropositive. This chain connects TRBV28 to TRBJ1-6; TRBD1 might be the D (5 bases). The specimen sequenced was PBMCs. CDR3 coding DNA: TGTGCCAGCAGCGGGGGAGGGATAGATAATTCACCCCTCCACTTT. Residues: CASSGGGIDNSPLHF.